The 30 T cell receptor beta chains below were found in one sample sequenced in a study of blood T cell repertoires in COVID-19. The protocol was immunoSEQ multiplex PCR, while the TCRdb copy is restricted to in-frame clones and leaves out a portion. The profile shows over 14,000 clones, about 87% of them singletons. Sample: peripheral blood. All receptors derive from a human donor in a cohort sampled during active COVID-19.

The chain has TRBV20-1 and TRBJ2-1; D is unclear. The germline V gene has CDR1 DFQATT and CDR2 SNEGSKA (reference sequence). The CDR3 is 11 residues long. The ends were cut back, 5 bases at V and 4 bases at J, with 6 bases in the middle. CDR3: CSASRYNEQFF. In nucleotides, the CDR3 is TGCAGTGCTTCCAGGTACAATGAGCAGTTCTTC.

This rearrangement joins TRBV29-1 to TRBJ2-5, with 10 nucleotides matching TRBD2. The CDR3 sequence is 13 residues long. Germline V gene lookup returns CDR1 SQVTM and CDR2 ANQGSEA. The V and J ends lost 7 bases and 4 bases, in that order; junction bases with no gene match: 6. The CDR3, as DNA: TGCAGCGGGGATCCTAGCGGGGGAGAGACCCAGTACTTC. This gives the protein CSGDPSGGETQYF.

The rearrangement links TRBV11-1 to TRBJ2-7; D unclear. Germline CDR1 and CDR2: SGHAT and FQDESV (reference sequence). Trimming took off 4 bases at V and 4 bases at J, with 8 bases between the two ends. The CDR3 totals 12 residues. For the CDR3, the DNA is TGTGCCAGCAGCTACGAAGCTTACGAGCAGTACTTC. Protein product: CASSYEAYEQYF.

The table lists this clone with a few counts. The J gene is TRBJ2-7, the V gene TRBV30; D may be TRBD1 (6 bases). Trimming removed 3 bases from V and 6 bases from J, with 18 bases in between. The CDR3 loop spans 14 amino acids. Germline V gene sequence: CDR1 GTSNPN, CDR2 SVGIG (reference sequence). In DNA, the CDR3 is TGTGCCTGGAGGGCTCCCGGGACACGCTCCGAGCAGTACTTC. The encoded protein is CAWRAPGTRSEQYF.

This clone has more than one count but fewer than ten. The chain is built from TRBV7-9 and TRBJ1-1, with D maybe TRBD1 (5 bases). CDR3 length: 14 amino acids. V was cut by 5 bases and J by 2 bases, with 12 bases left in between. Germline V gene lookup returns CDR1 SEHNR and CDR2 FQNEAQ (reference sequence). The CDR3 reads CASSPTRDNTEAFF. DNA for the CDR3: TGTGCCAGCAGCCCGACTAGGGACAACACTGAAGCTTTCTTT. Supplemented by reference TRBV7-9 and TRBJ1-1, the full variable domain reads DTGVSQNPRHKITKRGQNVTFRCDPISEHNRLYWYRQTLGQGPEFLTYFQNEAQLEKSRLLSDRFSAERPKGSFSTLEIQRTEQGDSAMYLCASSPTRDNTEAFFGQGTRLTVV.

J is TRBJ1-2 and V is TRBV28; D is ambiguous. Trimming removed 4 bases at V and 4 bases at J, with 16 bases between. CDR3 length: 15 amino acids. Germline values: CDR1 MDHEN, CDR2 SYDVKM. This CDR3 is CASSSVVSRGYGYTF. The CDR3 nucleotides are TGTGCCAGCAGTTCCGTAGTATCCCGTGGCTATGGCTACACCTTC.

This clone has a single count. This chain links TRBV2 with TRBJ1-2, with D possibly being TRBD1 (6 bases). V gave up 5 bases and J gave up 3 bases, with 25 bases separating them. The CDR3 is 18 amino acids. Germline assignment: CDR1 SNHLY and CDR2 FYNNEI. CDR3 nucleotide sequence: TGTGCCAGCAGTCCTACAACGATACAGGGTCTGCTTCACTATGGCTACACCTTC. This sequence encodes CASSPTTIQGLLHYGYTF.

The chain recombines TRBV12-3 or TRBV12-4 with TRBJ1-6, with D possibly TRBD1 on 6 matching bases. The CDR3 covers 13 residues. The V and J ends lost 6 bases and 8 bases respectively, with 11 bases between them. This CDR3 is CASRGAADSPLHF. CDR3 nucleotides: TGTGCCAGCAGGGGGGCAGCTGATTCACCCCTCCACTTT.

The chain joins TRBV5-1 to TRBJ2-2, with 11 bases that match TRBD1. In germline, CDR1 is SGHRS, CDR2 YFSETQ. With 1 base clipped from V and 7 bases from J, the junction kept 6 bases outside the gene matches. This CDR3 region has 16 residues. CDR3 loop: CASSLLDRGQSGELFF. Written as DNA, the CDR3 is TGCGCCAGCAGCTTGCTGGACAGGGGGCAAAGCGGGGAGCTGTTTTTT.

The chain recombines TRBV27 with TRBJ2-7, with 7 positions matching TRBD2. Germline V lookup: CDR1 MNHEY, CDR2 SMNVEV (reference sequence). V dropped 4 bases and J dropped 5; count of bases not matched to a gene: 17. CDR3 length: 17 amino acids. The DNA of the CDR3 is TGTGCCAGCAGTTCACTGACCCTCGCGGGGGAAAAAGACGAGCAGTACTTC. Translated, it gives CASSSLTLAGEKDEQYF.

The J gene is TRBJ1-1, the V gene TRBV18; the match to TRBD1 covers 10 bases. The CDR3 has 17 residues. V was clipped by 3 bases and J by 3 bases; unmatched bases: 10. Germline CDR1 is KGHSH and CDR2 is LQKENI. CDR3 DNA: TGTGCCAGCTCACCGCCAGACAGGGGGCGAGGTTACACTGAAGCTTTCTTT. Its translation: CASSPPDRGRGYTEAFF.

This rearrangement joins TRBV7-2 to TRBJ2-5; 8 positions match TRBD2. V lost 4 bases, J lost 5 bases, and 12 bases stayed unmatched. The CDR3 consists of 16 residues. Germline V gene lookup returns CDR1 SGHTA and CDR2 FQGNSA. In nucleotides, the CDR3 is TGTGCCAGCAGCTCCGGCCTGAGCGGGAGTGGGGAGACCCAGTACTTC. It yields the protein CASSSGLSGSGETQYF.

The DNA for the CDR3 is TGTGCCAGCAGCCAAGATACGGCTAGCGGGAGGGCCCTCGAGCAGTACTTC. Translation: CASSQDTASGRALEQYF. The chain carries TRBV4-2 and TRBJ2-7; 12 bases agree with TRBD2. Trimming cost V 0 bases and J 6 bases; bases outside gene matches: 9. Germline V CDR1 and CDR2: LGHNA, YNFKEQ. The CDR3 extends over 17 amino acids.

V usage is TRBV4-1 and J usage is TRBJ2-3, with TRBD1 as a possible D gene (5 bases). V lost 5 bases and J 0 bases, leaving 15 bases between the germline ends. CDR1 MGHRA and CDR2 YSYEKL come from the germline V gene. The CDR3 is made up of 16 amino acids. The CDR3 spells CASSGDSPDSTDTQYF. CDR3 DNA: TGCGCCAGCAGCGGAGACAGTCCGGATAGCACAGATACGCAGTATTTT.

The sample holds one count of this clone. The CDR3 coding sequence is TGTGCCAGCAGTTACTCTACAGGGAGACATGAGCAGTTCTTC. Its protein is CASSYSTGRHEQFF. The V gene is TRBV6-5, the J gene TRBJ2-1; TRBD1 might be the D (6 bases). V was cut by 0 bases and J by 8 bases, with 11 bases left in between. The CDR3 is 14 residues long. Germline V gives CDR1 MNHEY, CDR2 SVGAGI.

The rearrangement links TRBV5-1 to TRBJ2-7, with a possible D match to TRBD1 (5 bases). This CDR3 region has 14 residues. The V gene lost 0 bases and the J gene lost 2 bases, with 9 bases spanning the gap. The germline CDR1 and CDR2 sequences are SGHRS and YFSETQ. The CDR3 bases are TGCGCCAGCAGCTTGGAAGGGGCACCCTACGAGCAGTACTTC. It translates to CASSLEGAPYEQYF.

The chain is built from TRBV5-1 and TRBJ1-5; D perhaps matches TRBD1 (5 bases). Germline V CDR1 and CDR2: SGHRS, YFSETQ. There are 16 residues in the CDR3. The V gene lost 0 bases and the J gene lost 4 bases, with 14 bases spanning the gap. The CDR3 loop is CASSLDGGHYNQPQHF. CDR3 DNA sequence: TGCGCCAGCAGCTTGGACGGCGGACACTATAATCAGCCCCAGCATTTT. The variable domain in full, with the rest retrieved from reference TRBV5-1 and TRBJ1-5, is KAGVTQTPRYLIKTRGQQVTLSCSPISGHRSVSWYQQTPGQGLQFLFEYFSETQRNKGNFPGRFSGRQFSNSRSEMNVSTLELGDSALYLCASSLDGGHYNQPQHFGDGTRLSIL.

The rearrangement uses TRBV20-1 and TRBJ2-2; 7 nucleotides agree with TRBD1. The germline V gene encodes CDR1 DFQATT and CDR2 SNEGSKA (reference sequence). The CDR3 length is 15 residues. V gave up 3 bases and J gave up 2 bases; unmatched junction bases: 6. The CDR3 region is CSASDGTDNTGELFF. For the CDR3, the DNA is TGCAGTGCTAGTGACGGGACAGATAACACCGGGGAGCTGTTTTTT.

This chain links TRBV28 with TRBJ2-1; TRBD1 is a possible D gene (6 bases). Germline V gene sequence: CDR1 MDHEN, CDR2 SYDVKM. V was shortened by 1 base and J by 0 bases, with 13 bases between the two germline ends. This CDR3 spans 17 amino acids. The CDR3 nucleotides are TGTGCCAGCAGTTTATCCCTTGACAGGAGCTCCTACAATGAGCAGTTCTTC. This encodes CASSLSLDRSSYNEQFF. The full variable domain, in which reference TRBV28 and TRBJ2-1 provide the parts outside the CDR3, is DVKVTQSSRYLVKRTGEKVFLECVQDMDHENMFWYRQDPGLGLRLIYFSYDVKMKEKGDIPEGYSVSREKKERFSLILESASTNQTSMYLCASSLSLDRSSYNEQFFGPGTRLTVL.

The sample holds a few counts of this clone. This chain uses TRBV7-8 with TRBJ2-1; 10 nucleotides agree with TRBD2. The germline V gene encodes CDR1 SGHVS and CDR2 FQNEAQ. The V gene end was trimmed by 6 bases and the J gene end by 7 bases; junction bases not matched to a gene: 9. This CDR3 has 15 amino acids. CDR3 DNA sequence: TGTGCCAGCAGGATGATTAGCGGGAGGATAAATGAGCAGTTCTTC. Amino acids: CASRMISGRINEQFF.

CDR3 loop: CASSSPGQGAGELFF. Here the CDR3 DNA reads TGTGCCAGCAGTTCGCCGGGACAGGGGGCCGGGGAGCTGTTTTTT. The chain links TRBV28 to TRBJ2-2, with 11 bases fitting TRBD1. This CDR3 is 15 amino acids long. V lost 4 bases, J lost 6 bases, and 4 bases stayed unmatched. CDR1 MDHEN and CDR2 SYDVKM come from the germline V gene.

The chain uses TRBV27 and TRBJ2-4, with 8 bases identical to TRBD2. J was trimmed by 0 bases and V by 5 bases; bases with no gene match: 6. Germline V gene data show CDR1 as MNHEY and CDR2 as SMNVEV (reference sequence). The length of the CDR3 is 16 residues. Here the CDR3 DNA reads TGTGCCAGCAGTCCGTTGGCGGGAGGAGCCAAAAACATTCAGTACTTC. It codes for CASSPLAGGAKNIQYF.

The chain uses TRBV5-4 and TRBJ2-7, with 8 bases matching TRBD2. With 4 bases clipped from V and 1 base from J, the junction kept 4 bases outside the gene matches. The CDR3 consists of 14 residues. The germline CDR1 and CDR2 sequences are SGHNT and YYREEE (reference sequence). The CDR3 sequence is CASSPSGHSYEQYF. In nucleotides, the CDR3 is TGTGCCAGCAGCCCTAGCGGGCATTCCTACGAGCAGTACTTC. The whole variable domain, filled in from reference TRBV5-4 and TRBJ2-7, reads ETGVTQSPTHLIKTRGQQVTLRCSSQSGHNTVSWYQQALGQGPQFIFQYYREEENGRGNFPPRFSGLQFPNYSSELNVNALELDDSALYLCASSPSGHSYEQYFGPGTRLTVT.

V gene TRBV7-2 combines with J gene TRBJ2-7; a possible D gene is TRBD2 (5 bases). This CDR3 contains 15 residues. Germline-derived CDR1 and CDR2 are SGHTA and FQGNSA. The ends were cut back, 1 base at V and 3 bases at J, with 13 bases in the middle. The CDR3: CASSLVTNPGYEQYF. The CDR3 DNA sequence: TGTGCCAGCAGCTTAGTGACTAACCCTGGCTACGAGCAGTACTTC.

This chain uses TRBV12-3 or TRBV12-4 with TRBJ2-2; D call uncertain. The CDR3 consists of 12 residues. Trimming left V 3 bases short and J 4 bases short, with 3 bases between. Here the CDR3 reads CASSFGTGELFF. CDR3 in DNA: TGTGCCAGCAGTTTCGGCACCGGGGAGCTGTTTTTT.

The chain is built from TRBV20-1 and TRBJ2-7; TRBD1 aligns across 8 bases. CDR3 length equals 11 residues. Per germline, CDR1 DFQATT and CDR2 SNEGSKA (reference sequence). V shed 6 bases, J shed 6 bases, and the junction held 4 bases outside the gene matches. For the CDR3, the DNA is TGCAGTGCCACAGGGGGACTCGAGCAGTACTTC. Its translation is CSATGGLEQYF.

The chain is built from TRBV3-1 (or the pseudogene TRBV3-2) and TRBJ2-7; TRBD2 agrees at 11 bases. The J segment lost 3 bases and the V segment lost 6 bases, leaving 4 bases of the junction unmatched. The CDR3 contains 14 residues. Germline assignment: CDR1 LGHDT and CDR2 YNNKEL (reference sequence). Here the CDR3 DNA reads TGTGCCAGCAGTCCCGGGACTAGCGGCTACGAGCAGTACTTC. Residues: CASSPGTSGYEQYF.

The rearrangement uses TRBV19 and TRBJ2-1; TRBD1 agrees at 7 bases. V was pared by 1 base and J by 7 bases, with 7 bases of the junction left unmatched. CDR3 size: 15 residues. Germline V gives CDR1 LNHDA, CDR2 SQIVND (reference sequence). The CDR3: CASSIGDSGLNEQFF. CDR3 in DNA: TGTGCCAGTAGTATAGGGGACAGCGGCCTAAATGAGCAGTTCTTC.

The rearrangement links TRBV5-1 to TRBJ2-5, with TRBD2 matching 13 bases. Looked up from germline, CDR1 is SGHRS and CDR2 is YFSETQ. V shed 4 bases and J 3 bases; nucleotides not matched to a gene: 6. The CDR3 spans 16 residues. The CDR3 loop is CASSEGLAGLKETQYF. Here the CDR3 DNA reads TGCGCCAGCAGCGAGGGACTAGCGGGATTGAAAGAGACCCAGTACTTC.

This clone was seen a few times. The chain is built from TRBV5-1 and TRBJ1-4; perhaps TRBD1 as D (5 bases). CDR3 length: 16 residues. Germline-derived CDR1 and CDR2 are SGHRS and YFSETQ. V was clipped by 0 bases and J by 4 bases, with 13 bases between them. The CDR3: CASSLAPAGNNEKLFF. In DNA, the CDR3 is TGCGCCAGCAGCTTGGCCCCGGCAGGGAATAATGAAAAACTGTTTTTT.